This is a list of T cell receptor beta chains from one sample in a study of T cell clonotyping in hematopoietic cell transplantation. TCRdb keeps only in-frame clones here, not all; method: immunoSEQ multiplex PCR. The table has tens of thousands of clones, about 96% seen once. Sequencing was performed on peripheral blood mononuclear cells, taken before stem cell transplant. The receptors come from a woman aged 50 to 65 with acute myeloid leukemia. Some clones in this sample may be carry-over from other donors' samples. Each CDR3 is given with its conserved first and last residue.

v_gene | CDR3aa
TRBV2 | CASSYGQGNTEAFF
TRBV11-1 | CASSLDRGHGYTF
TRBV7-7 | CASSQGEGVPLHF
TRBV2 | CASRRDSLRGETQYF
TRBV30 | CACQGGTEAFF
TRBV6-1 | CASSRTVADTQYF
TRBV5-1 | CASSLSAGDDADTQYF
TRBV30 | CAWGRLLTVNTEAFF
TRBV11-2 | CASSRDRQETQYF
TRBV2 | CASRKTGPNTEAFF
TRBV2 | CASRTGWMNTEAFF
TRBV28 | CASSFMEGYSNQPQHF
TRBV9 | CASSRPGTGRGETQYF
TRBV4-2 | CASSQRETQYF
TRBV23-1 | CASSQNGTLYQPQHF
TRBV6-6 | CASSLTSGSYNEQFF
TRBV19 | CASSLGQGRGGTEAFF
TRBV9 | CASSPRVGGSYNEQFF
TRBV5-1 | CASNRQGEIDTQYF
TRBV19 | CASSITSGGGFMNTEAFF
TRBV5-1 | CASTREGHSTDTQYF
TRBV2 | CASKSTLSQPQHF